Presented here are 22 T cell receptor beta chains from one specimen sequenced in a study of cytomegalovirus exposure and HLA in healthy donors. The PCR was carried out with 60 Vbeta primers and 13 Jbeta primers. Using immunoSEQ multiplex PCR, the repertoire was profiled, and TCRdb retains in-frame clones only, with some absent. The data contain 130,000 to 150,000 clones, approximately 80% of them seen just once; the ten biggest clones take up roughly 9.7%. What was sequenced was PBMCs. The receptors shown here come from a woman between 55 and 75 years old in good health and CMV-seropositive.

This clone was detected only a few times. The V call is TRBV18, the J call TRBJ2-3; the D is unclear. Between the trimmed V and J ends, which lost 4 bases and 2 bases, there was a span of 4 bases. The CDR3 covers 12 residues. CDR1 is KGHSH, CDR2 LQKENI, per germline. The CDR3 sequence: CASSRYTDTQYF. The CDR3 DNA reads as TGTGCCAGCTCACGCTACACAGATACGCAGTATTTT. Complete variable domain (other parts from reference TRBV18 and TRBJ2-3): NAGVMQNPRHLVRRRGQEARLRCSPMKGHSHVYWYRQLPEEGLKFMVYLQKENIIDESGMPKERFSAEFPKEGPSILRIQQVVRGDSAAYFCASSRYTDTQYFGPGTRLTVL.

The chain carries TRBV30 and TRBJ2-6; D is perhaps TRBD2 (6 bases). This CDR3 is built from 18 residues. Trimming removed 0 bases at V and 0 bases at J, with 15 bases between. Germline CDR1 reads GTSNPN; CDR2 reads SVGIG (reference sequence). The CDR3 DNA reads TGTGCCTGGAGTGTGCCCGGGGGTCGCCTCTCTGGGGCCAACGTCCTGACTTTC. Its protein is CAWSVPGGRLSGANVLTF. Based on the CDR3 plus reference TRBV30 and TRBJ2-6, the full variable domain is SQTIHQWPATLVQPVGSPLSLECTVEGTSNPNLYWYRQAAGRGLQLLFYSVGIGQISSEVPQNLSASRPQDRQFILSSKKLLLSDSGFYLCAWSVPGGRLSGANVLTFGAGSRLTVL.

The CDR3 loop reads CASSYSRQGMAGYTF. The CDR3 nucleotides are TGTGCCAGCAGTTACTCGAGACAGGGGATGGCCGGCTACACCTTC. The rearrangement links TRBV6-5 to TRBJ1-2; TRBD1 agrees at 8 bases. Per germline, CDR1 MNHEY and CDR2 SVGAGI. V gave up 0 bases and J gave up 8 bases; unmatched junction bases: 8. This CDR3 is built from 15 residues.

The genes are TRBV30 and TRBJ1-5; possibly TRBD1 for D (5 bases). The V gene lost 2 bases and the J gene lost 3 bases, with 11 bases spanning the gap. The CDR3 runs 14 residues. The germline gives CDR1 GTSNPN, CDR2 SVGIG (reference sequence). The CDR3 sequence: CAWSTGEFNQPQHF. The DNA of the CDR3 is TGTGCCTGGAGTACAGGAGAGTTCAATCAGCCCCAGCATTTT.

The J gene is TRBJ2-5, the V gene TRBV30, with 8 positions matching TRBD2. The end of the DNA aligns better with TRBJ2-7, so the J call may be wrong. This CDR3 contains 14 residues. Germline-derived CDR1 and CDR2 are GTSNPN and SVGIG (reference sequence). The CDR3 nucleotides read TGTGCCTGGAGTGTACGTAGCGGGACACGCGAGCAGTACTTC. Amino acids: CAWSVRSGTREQYF.

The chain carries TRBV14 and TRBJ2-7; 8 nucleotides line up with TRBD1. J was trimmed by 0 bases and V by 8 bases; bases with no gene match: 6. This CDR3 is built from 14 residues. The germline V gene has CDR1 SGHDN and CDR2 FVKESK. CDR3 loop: CASSNTGGSYEQYF. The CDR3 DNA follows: TGTGCCAGCTCGAATACAGGGGGCTCCTACGAGCAGTACTTC.

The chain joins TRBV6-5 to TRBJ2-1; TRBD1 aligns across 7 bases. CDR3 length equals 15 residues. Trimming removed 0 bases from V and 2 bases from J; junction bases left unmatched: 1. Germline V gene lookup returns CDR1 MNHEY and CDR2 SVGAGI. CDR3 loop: CASSYSGGPYNEQFF. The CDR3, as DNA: TGTGCCAGCAGTTACTCAGGGGGCCCCTACAATGAGCAGTTCTTC.

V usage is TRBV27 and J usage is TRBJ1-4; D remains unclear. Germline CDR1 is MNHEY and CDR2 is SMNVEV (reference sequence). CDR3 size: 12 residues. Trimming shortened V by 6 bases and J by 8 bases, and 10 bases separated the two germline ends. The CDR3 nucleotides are TGTGCCAGCAGCACGGCGGGAGAAAAACTGTTTTTT. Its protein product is CASSTAGEKLFF.

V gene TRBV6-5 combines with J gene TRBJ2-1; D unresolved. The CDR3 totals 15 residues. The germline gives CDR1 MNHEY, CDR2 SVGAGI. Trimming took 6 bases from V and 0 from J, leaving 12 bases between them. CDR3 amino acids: CASRDLPSSYNEQFF. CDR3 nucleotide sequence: TGTGCCAGCAGAGACCTACCTAGCTCCTACAATGAGCAGTTCTTC.

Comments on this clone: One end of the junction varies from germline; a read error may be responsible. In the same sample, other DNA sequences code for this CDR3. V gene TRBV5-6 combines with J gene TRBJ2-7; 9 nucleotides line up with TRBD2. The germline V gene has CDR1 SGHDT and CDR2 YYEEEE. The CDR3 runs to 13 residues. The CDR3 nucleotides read TGTGCGAGCAGCTTGGGGAGCGGGAGGGAGCAGTACTTC. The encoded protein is CASSLGSGREQYF.

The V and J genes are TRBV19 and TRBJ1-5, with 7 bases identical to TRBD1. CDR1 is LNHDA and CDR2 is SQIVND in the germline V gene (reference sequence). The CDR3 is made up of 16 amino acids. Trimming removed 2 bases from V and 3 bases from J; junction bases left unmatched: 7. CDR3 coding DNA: TGTGCCAGTAGTATAACCGGGACAGCCTACAATCAGCCCCAGCATTTT. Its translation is CASSITGTAYNQPQHF.

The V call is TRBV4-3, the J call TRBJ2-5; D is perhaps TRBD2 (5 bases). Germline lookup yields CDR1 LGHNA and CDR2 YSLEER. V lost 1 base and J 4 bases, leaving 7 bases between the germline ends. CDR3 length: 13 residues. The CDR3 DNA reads TGCGCCAGCAGCCAAGGGGAGAGAGAGACCCAGTACTTC. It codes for CASSQGERETQYF.

The CDR3 DNA follows: TGTGCCAGCAGCCCCCACGAGGCGGACTTATCCTACGAGCAGTACTTC. This translates into CASSPHEADLSYEQYF. J is TRBJ2-7 and V is TRBV7-8, with D maybe TRBD2 (5 bases). The ends were cut back, 5 bases at V and 1 base at J, with 18 bases in the middle. The germline V gene has CDR1 SGHVS and CDR2 FQNEAQ. This CDR3 has 16 residues.

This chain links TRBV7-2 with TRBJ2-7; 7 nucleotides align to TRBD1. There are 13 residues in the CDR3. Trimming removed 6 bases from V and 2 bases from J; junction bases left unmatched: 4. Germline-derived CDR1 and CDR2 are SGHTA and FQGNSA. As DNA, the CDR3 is TGTGCCAGCAGTAATCAGGGGGCCTACGAGCAGTACTTC. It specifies CASSNQGAYEQYF. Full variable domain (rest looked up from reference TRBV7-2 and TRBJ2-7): GAGVSQSPSNKVTEKGKDVELRCDPISGHTALYWYRQSLGQGLEFLIYFQGNSAPDKSGLPSDRFSAERTGGSVSTLTIQRTQQEDSAVYLCASSNQGAYEQYFGPGTRLTVT.

CDR3 bases: TGTGCCAGCAGCCCCTTAGGGACTAGCGAATACAATGAGCAGTTCTTC. This encodes CASSPLGTSEYNEQFF. V and J are TRBV7-9 and TRBJ2-1; 10 bases align to TRBD2. The V gene end was trimmed by 5 bases and the J gene end by 4 bases; junction bases not matched to a gene: 8. This CDR3 is 16 amino acids long. The germline CDR1 and CDR2 sequences are SEHNR and FQNEAQ (reference sequence).

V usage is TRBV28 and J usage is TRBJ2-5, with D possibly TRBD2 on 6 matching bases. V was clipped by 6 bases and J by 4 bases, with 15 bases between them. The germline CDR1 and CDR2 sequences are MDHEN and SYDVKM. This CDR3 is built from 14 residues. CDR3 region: CASSPAGGGETQYF. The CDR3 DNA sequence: TGTGCCAGCAGCCCGGCCGGGGGAGGAGAGACCCAGTACTTC.

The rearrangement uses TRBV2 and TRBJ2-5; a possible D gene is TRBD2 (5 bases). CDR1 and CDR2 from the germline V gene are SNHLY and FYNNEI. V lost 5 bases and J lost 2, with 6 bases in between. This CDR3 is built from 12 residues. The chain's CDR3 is CASSTGQETQYF. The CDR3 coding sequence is TGTGCCAGCAGTACGGGGCAAGAGACCCAGTACTTC.

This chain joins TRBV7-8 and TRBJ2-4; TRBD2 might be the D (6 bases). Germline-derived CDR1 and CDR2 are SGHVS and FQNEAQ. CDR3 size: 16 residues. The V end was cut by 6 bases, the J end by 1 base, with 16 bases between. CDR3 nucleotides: TGTGCCAGCAGTCCGACTGCGGGGTCGGCCAAAAACATTCAGTACTTC. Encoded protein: CASSPTAGSAKNIQYF.

The CDR3 reads CASRLRTGSGTGELFF. The DNA of the CDR3 is TGTGCCAGCAGGTTAAGGACAGGGTCCGGCACCGGGGAGCTGTTTTTT. The rearrangement uses TRBV2 and TRBJ2-2, with 8 bases lining up with TRBD1. Germline V lookup: CDR1 SNHLY, CDR2 FYNNEI. This CDR3 region has 16 residues. The junction had 10 bases not matched to a gene; V was cut back by 6 bases and J by 4 bases.

CDR3 in DNA: TGTGCCATCCTTGGACAGTCTTCCTACGAGCAGTACTTC. Residues: CAILGQSSYEQYF. The chain uses TRBV10-3 and TRBJ2-7; TRBD1 is a possible D gene (6 bases). CDR1 and CDR2 from the germline V gene are ENHRY and SYGVKD. CDR3 length: 13 amino acids. Trimming cost V 8 bases and J 1 base, with 12 bases left between them.

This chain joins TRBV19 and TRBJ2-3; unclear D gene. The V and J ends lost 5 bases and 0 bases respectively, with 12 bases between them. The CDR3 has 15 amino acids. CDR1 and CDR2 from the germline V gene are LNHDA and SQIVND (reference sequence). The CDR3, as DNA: TGTGCCAGTAGTCCGACACTCGTAAGCACAGATACGCAGTATTTT. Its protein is CASSPTLVSTDTQYF.

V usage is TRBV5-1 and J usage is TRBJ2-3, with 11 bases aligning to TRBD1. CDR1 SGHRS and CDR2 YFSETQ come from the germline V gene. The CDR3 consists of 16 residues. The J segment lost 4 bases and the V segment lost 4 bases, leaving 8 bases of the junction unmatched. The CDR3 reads CASSPNTGQGADTQYF. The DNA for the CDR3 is TGCGCCAGCAGCCCTAATACGGGACAGGGGGCAGATACGCAGTATTTT.